The present T cell receptor (beta chain) was sequenced within a study of cytomegalovirus exposure and HLA in healthy donors. The data were produced by immunoSEQ multiplex PCR, yet TCRdb's version contains in-frame clones alone and is incomplete. The sample holds under 110,000 clones, roughly nine tenths seen once. The CDR3 sequence is 15 residues long. The germline CDR1 and CDR2 sequences are SGHTA and FQGNSA. V gave up 2 bases and J gave up 1 base, with 10 bases separating them. The donors were in the roughly 130-subject validation cohort, distinct from the approximately 700-subject first cohort. The chain joins TRBV7-2 to TRBJ2-3, with D perhaps TRBD2 (6 bases). What was sequenced was PBMCs. The sequence came from a woman between 18 and 29 years old in good health and CMV-seropositive. The DNA for the CDR3 is TGTGCCAGCAGCTTATGGGGCGGGGGCACAGATACGCAGTATTTT. It encodes CASSLWGGGTDTQYF.